This T cell receptor beta chain was identified during a study of Ad26.COV2.S vaccination and SARS-CoV-2 variants. At the level of the study: The trial was COV1001 and the donor's arm was Ad26.COV2.S. Once, or twice with 56 days between doses, Ad26.COV2.S was given intramuscularly.

In the case of this clone: Its antigen is not known.

The assay was immunoSEQ multiplex PCR, and TCRdb's table has in-frame clones only and misses some. The sample includes some 640,000 clones, 89% of them seen just once. General observations from the study: With respect to non-spike TCR breadth, vaccine and placebo recipients were similar.

Described treatment: some 19 received Ad26.COV2.S at low or high dose, single or two shots; several received placebo; per-sample allocation not given. Sampling happened 63 days after the first vaccine or placebo injection. Trimming stripped 5 bases from V and 8 bases from J, with 21 bases between. Germline CDR1 reads LNHDA; CDR2 reads SQIVND (reference sequence). The CDR3 consists of 16 residues. The sequencing used peripheral blood, collected in a trial of Ad26.COV2.S vaccine versus placebo. This receptor was identified in a person aged 18-60 years who received the Ad26.COV2.S COVID-19 vaccine or a placebo. The rearrangement links TRBV19 to TRBJ1-4; tentative D call: TRBD1 (5 bases). The DNA of the CDR3 is TGTGCCAGTAGTGTCTACTCGGGGGGAGTAGGAGAAAAACTGTTTTTT. It translates to CASSVYSGGVGEKLFF. Drawing the rest from reference TRBV19 and TRBJ1-4, the complete variable domain is DGGITQSPKYLFRKEGQNVTLSCEQNLNHDAMYWYRQDPGQGLRLIYYSQIVNDFQKGDIAEGYSVSREKKESFPLTVTSAQKNPTAFYLCASSVYSGGVGEKLFFGSGTQLSVL.